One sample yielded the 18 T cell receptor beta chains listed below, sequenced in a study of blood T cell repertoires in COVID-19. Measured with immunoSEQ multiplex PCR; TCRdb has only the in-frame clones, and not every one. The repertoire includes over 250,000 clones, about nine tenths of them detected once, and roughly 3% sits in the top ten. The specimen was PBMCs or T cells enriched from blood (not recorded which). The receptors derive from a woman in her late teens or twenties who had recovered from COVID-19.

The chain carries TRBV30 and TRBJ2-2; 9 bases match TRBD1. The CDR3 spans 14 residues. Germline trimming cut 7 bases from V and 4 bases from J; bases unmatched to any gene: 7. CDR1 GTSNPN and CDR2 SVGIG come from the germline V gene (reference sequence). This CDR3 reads CAYNRGQVTGELFF. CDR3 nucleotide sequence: TGTGCCTATAACAGGGGGCAGGTCACCGGGGAGCTGTTTTTT.

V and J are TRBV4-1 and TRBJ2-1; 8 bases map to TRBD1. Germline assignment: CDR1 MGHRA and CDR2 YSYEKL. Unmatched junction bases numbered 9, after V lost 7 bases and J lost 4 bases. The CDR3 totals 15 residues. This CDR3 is CASTHGQGLYNEQFF. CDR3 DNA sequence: TGCGCCAGCACCCATGGACAGGGTCTGTACAATGAGCAGTTCTTC.

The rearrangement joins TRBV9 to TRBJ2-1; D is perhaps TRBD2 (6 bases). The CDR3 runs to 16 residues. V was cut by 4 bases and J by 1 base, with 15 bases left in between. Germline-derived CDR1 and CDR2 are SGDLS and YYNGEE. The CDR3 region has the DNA TGTGCCAGCAGCTTCACGGGAGATAGTTCCTACAATGAGCAGTTCTTC. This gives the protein CASSFTGDSSYNEQFF.

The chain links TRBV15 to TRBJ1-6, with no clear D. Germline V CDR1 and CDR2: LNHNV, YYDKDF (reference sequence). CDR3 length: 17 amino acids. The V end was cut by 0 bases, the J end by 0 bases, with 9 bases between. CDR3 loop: CATSRDVMSSYNSPLHF. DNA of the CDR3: TGTGCCACCAGCAGAGATGTAATGAGCTCCTATAATTCACCCCTCCACTTT.

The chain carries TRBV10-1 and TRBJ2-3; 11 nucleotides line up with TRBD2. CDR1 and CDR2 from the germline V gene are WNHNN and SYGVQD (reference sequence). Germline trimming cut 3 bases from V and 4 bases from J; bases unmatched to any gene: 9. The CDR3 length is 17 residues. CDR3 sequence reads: CASSDMRLAGSADTQYF. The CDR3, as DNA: TGCGCCAGCAGTGATATGCGACTAGCGGGGTCAGCAGATACGCAGTATTTT.

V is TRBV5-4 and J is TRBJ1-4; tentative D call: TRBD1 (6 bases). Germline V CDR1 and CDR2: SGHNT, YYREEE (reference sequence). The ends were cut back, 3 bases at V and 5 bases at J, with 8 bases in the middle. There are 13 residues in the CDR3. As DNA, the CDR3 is TGTGCCAGCAGCTCGCAGGGGAATGAAAAACTGTTTTTT. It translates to CASSSQGNEKLFF.

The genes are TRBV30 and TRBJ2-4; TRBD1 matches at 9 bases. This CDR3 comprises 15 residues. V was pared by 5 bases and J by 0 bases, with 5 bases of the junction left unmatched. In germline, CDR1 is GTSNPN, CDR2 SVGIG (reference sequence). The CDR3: CAWERQGVAKNIQYF. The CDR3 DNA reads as TGTGCCTGGGAGCGACAGGGGGTAGCCAAAAACATTCAGTACTTC.

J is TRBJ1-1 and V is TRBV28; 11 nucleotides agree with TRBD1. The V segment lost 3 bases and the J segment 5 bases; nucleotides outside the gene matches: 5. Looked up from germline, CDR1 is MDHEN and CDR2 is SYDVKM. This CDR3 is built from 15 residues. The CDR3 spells CASSFPGTGGTEAFF. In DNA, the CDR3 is TGTGCCAGCAGTTTCCCCGGGACAGGGGGAACTGAAGCTTTCTTT.

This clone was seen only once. The CDR3 spells CAWNDGTGDTYGYTF. The CDR3 DNA follows: TGTGCCTGGAACGACGGGACAGGGGACACCTATGGCTACACCTTC. This chain uses TRBV30 with TRBJ1-2; 10 positions match TRBD1. J lost 4 bases, V lost 4 bases, and 9 bases had no gene match. The CDR3 has 15 amino acids. Germline CDR1 reads GTSNPN; CDR2 reads SVGIG (reference sequence).

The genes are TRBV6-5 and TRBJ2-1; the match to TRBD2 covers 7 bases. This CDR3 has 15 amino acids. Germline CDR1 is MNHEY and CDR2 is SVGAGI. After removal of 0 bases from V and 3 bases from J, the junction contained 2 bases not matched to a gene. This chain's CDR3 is CASSYSGGSYNEQFF. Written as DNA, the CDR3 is TGTGCCAGCAGTTACTCGGGCGGGAGCTACAATGAGCAGTTCTTC.

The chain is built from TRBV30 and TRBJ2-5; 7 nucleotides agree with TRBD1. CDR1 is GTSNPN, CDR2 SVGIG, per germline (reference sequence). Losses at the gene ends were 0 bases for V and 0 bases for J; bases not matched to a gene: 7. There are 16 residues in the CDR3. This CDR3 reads CAWSVGTARYQETQYF. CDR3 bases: TGTGCCTGGAGTGTCGGGACAGCGAGGTACCAAGAGACCCAGTACTTC.

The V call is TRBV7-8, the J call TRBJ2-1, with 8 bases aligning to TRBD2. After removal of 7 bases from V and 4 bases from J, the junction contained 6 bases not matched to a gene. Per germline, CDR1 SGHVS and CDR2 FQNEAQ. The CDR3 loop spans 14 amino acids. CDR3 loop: CASTPREGYNEQFF. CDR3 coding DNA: TGTGCCAGCACCCCCCGGGAGGGGTACAATGAGCAGTTCTTC.

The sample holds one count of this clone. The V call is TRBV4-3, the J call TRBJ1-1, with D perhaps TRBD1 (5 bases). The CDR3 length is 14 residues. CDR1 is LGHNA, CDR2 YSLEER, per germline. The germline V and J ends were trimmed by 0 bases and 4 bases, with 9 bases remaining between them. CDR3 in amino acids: CASSQDSGGTEAFF. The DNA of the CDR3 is TGCGCCAGCAGCCAAGACTCGGGGGGCACTGAAGCTTTCTTT.

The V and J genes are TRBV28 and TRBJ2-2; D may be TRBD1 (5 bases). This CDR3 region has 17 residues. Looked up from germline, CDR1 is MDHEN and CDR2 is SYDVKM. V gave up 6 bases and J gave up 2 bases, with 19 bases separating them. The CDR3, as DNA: TGTGCCAGCAGCTTTCTGGGGCTCTCCAGAAACACCGGGGAGCTGTTTTTT. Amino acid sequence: CASSFLGLSRNTGELFF.

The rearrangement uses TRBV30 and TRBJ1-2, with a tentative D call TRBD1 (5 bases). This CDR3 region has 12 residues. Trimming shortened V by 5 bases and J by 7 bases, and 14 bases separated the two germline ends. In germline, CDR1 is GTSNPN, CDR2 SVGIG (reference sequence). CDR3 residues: CAWPRGGFGYTF. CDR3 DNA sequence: TGTGCCTGGCCACGGGGGGGGTTTGGCTACACCTTC.

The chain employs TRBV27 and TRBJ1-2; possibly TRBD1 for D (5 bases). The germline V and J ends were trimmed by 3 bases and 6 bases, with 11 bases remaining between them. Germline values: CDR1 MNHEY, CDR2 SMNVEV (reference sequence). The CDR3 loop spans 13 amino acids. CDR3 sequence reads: CASSFNGGDGYTF. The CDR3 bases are TGTGCCAGCAGTTTTAACGGGGGGGATGGCTACACCTTC.

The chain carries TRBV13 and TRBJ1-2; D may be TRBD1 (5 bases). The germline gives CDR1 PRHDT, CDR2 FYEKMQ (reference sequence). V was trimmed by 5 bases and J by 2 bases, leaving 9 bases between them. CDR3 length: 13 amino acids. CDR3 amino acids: CASSQTVNYGYTF. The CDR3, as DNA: TGTGCCAGCAGCCAGACAGTAAACTATGGCTACACCTTC.

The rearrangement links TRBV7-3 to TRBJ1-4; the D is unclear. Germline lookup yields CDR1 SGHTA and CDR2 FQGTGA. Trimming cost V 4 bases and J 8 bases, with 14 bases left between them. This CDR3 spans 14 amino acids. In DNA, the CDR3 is TGTGCCAGCAGCTCCCGTATGAATGGCGAAAAACTGTTTTTT. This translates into CASSSRMNGEKLFF.